This T cell receptor (beta chain) is from a study of shared clonotypes between healthy human individuals. The protocol was immunoSEQ multiplex PCR, while the TCRdb copy is restricted to in-frame clones and leaves out a portion. The sample contains some 2,100,000 clones, more than 90% of which appear only once. The germline V gene encodes CDR1 LNHDA and CDR2 SQIVND (reference sequence). V lost 5 bases, J lost 1 base, and 12 bases lay in between. The CDR3 loop spans 14 amino acids. The clonotype comes from a man aged 18 to 29 in good health. The chain employs TRBV19 and TRBJ2-7; D is perhaps TRBD1 (5 bases). Input material: naive CD4+ T cells sorted from blood. Subset reported: CD45RA+ positively selected. The CDR3: CASSETVPSYEQYF. CDR3 coding DNA: TGTGCCAGTAGTGAGACAGTCCCATCCTACGAGCAGTACTTC.